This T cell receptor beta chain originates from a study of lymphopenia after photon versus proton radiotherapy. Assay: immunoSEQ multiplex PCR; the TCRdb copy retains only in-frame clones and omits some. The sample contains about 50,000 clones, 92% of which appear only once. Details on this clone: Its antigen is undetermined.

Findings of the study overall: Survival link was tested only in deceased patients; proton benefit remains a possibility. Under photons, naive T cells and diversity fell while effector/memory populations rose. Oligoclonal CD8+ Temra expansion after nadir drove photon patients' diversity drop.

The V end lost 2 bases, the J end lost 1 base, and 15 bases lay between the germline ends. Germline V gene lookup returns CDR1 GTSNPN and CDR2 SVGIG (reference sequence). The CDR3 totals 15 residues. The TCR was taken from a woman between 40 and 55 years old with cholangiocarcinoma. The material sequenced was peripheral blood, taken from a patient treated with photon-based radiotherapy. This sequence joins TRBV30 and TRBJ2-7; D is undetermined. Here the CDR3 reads CAWSLGFGLSYEQYF. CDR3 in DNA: TGTGCCTGGAGTTTGGGCTTTGGTTTGTCCTACGAGCAGTACTTC.